Presented here are 23 T cell receptor beta chains from one specimen sequenced in a study of Ad26.COV2.S vaccination and SARS-CoV-2 variants. The table came from immunoSEQ multiplex PCR; TCRdb's copy has only in-frame clones and leaves some out. Of some 390,000 clones listed, 89% are singletons. The sample's treatment: around 19 received Ad26.COV2.S at low or high dose, single or two shots; several received placebo; per-sample allocation not given. Sampling was done on day 63 after the first vaccine or placebo injection. The sample was peripheral blood, taken in a trial of Ad26.COV2.S vaccine versus placebo. The source is a person aged 18-65 years who received the Ad26.COV2.S COVID-19 vaccine or a placebo.

The gene calls are TRBV9 and TRBJ2-7, with TRBD2 matching over 8 bases. This CDR3 has 17 amino acids. The V and J ends lost 0 bases and 3 bases, in that order; junction bases with no gene match: 11. Germline V lookup: CDR1 SGDLS, CDR2 YYNGEE. The CDR3 region is CASSVASGASGYYEQYF. In nucleotides, the CDR3 is TGTGCCAGCAGCGTAGCCTCTGGGGCTAGCGGGTACTACGAGCAGTACTTC. Using reference TRBV9 and TRBJ2-7 for the parts outside the CDR3, the full variable domain is DSGVTQTPKHLITATGQRVTLRCSPRSGDLSVYWYQQSLDQGLQFLIQYYNGEERAKGNILERFSAQQFPDLHSELNLSSLELGDSALYFCASSVASGASGYYEQYFGPGTRLTVT.

The genes are TRBV19 and TRBJ2-3; D remains unclear. Germline CDR1 is LNHDA and CDR2 is SQIVND (reference sequence). This CDR3 has 13 residues. The V gene lost 5 bases and the J gene lost 4 bases, with 10 bases spanning the gap. The CDR3 DNA reads as TGTGCCAGTAGTTTGGGCTCCTCAGATACGCAGTATTTT. Translated: CASSLGSSDTQYF.

For this clone: A read error may produce the germline difference seen at one junction end. V usage is TRBV18 and J usage is TRBJ2-2, with TRBD2 matching 16 bases. Germline V gives CDR1 KGHSH, CDR2 LQKENI. This CDR3 spans 14 amino acids. In DNA, the CDR3 is TGTGCCAGCTCAACCGGGACTAGCGGGAGGGACCTGTTTTTT. Amino acid sequence: CASSTGTSGRDLFF. Based on the CDR3 plus reference TRBV18 and TRBJ2-2, the full variable domain is NAGVMQNPRHLVRRRGQEARLRCSPMKGHSHVYWYRQLPEEGLKFMVYLQKENIIDESGMPKERFSAEFPKEGPSILRIQQVVRGDSAAYFCASSTGTSGRDLFFGEGSRLTVL.

The chain is built from TRBV12-3 or TRBV12-4 and TRBJ2-7; perhaps TRBD2 as D (7 bases). Trimming took 6 bases from V and 6 from J, leaving 15 bases between them. This CDR3 has 13 amino acids. The CDR3 spells CASSPGGGAEQYF. CDR3 bases: TGTGCCAGCAGCCCGGGCGGGGGCGCCGAGCAGTACTTC.

The chain has TRBV4-3 and TRBJ1-6; tentatively, D is TRBD1 (6 bases). V shed 1 base and J shed 8 bases, with 15 bases lying between them. Germline CDR1 and CDR2: LGHNA and YSLEER. The CDR3 runs to 16 residues. The CDR3 reads CASSQGPGHGDSPLHF. CDR3 DNA sequence: TGCGCCAGCAGCCAAGGACCGGGACATGGGGATTCACCCCTCCACTTT.

The V and J genes are TRBV28 and TRBJ1-1; weak D call: TRBD1 (5 bases). This CDR3 comprises 13 residues. Trimming stripped 1 base from V and 10 bases from J, with 13 bases between. The germline V gene encodes CDR1 MDHEN and CDR2 SYDVKM. The CDR3 coding sequence is TGTGCCAGCAGTTTATCCGCCCGGGGGGGAGCTTTCTTT. Translation gives CASSLSARGGAFF.

The chain employs TRBV3-1 (or the pseudogene TRBV3-2) and TRBJ2-2, with D perhaps matching TRBD1 (6 bases). V was cut by 3 bases and J by 6 bases, with 11 bases left in between. The CDR3 consists of 14 residues. CDR1 LGHDT and CDR2 YNNKEL come from the germline V gene (reference sequence). In nucleotides, the CDR3 is TGTGCCAGCAGCCAGTTACAGGGACCCGGGGAGCTGTTTTTT. This encodes CASSQLQGPGELFF.

Regarding this clone: Other DNA sequences of this sample code for an identical CDR3. The chain uses TRBV5-1 and TRBJ2-7; the match to TRBD1 covers 8 bases. The junction had 5 bases not matched to a gene; V was cut back by 4 bases and J by 2 bases. The CDR3 is 14 amino acids. Germline V CDR1 and CDR2: SGHRS, YFSETQ. CDR3 amino acids: CASSPGTGAYEQYF. The CDR3 DNA follows: TGCGCCAGCAGCCCCGGGACAGGAGCCTACGAGCAGTACTTC.

V usage is TRBV19 and J usage is TRBJ2-3, with no clear D. Trimming stripped 4 bases from V and 0 bases from J, with 5 bases between. Looked up from germline, CDR1 is LNHDA and CDR2 is SQIVND (reference sequence). This CDR3 spans 13 amino acids. In DNA form, the CDR3 reads TGTGCCAGTAGTAGGGAAAGCACAGATACGCAGTATTTT. Protein product: CASSRESTDTQYF.

The CDR3 DNA follows: TGTGCCTGGAGTGTAGGTGGCCACGAGCAGTACTTC. Translation gives CAWSVGGHEQYF. The rearrangement joins TRBV30 to TRBJ2-7, with D uncertain. This CDR3 contains 12 residues. Germline CDR1 reads GTSNPN; CDR2 reads SVGIG (reference sequence). The V gene lost 0 bases and the J gene lost 5 bases, with 8 bases spanning the gap. Drawing the rest from reference TRBV30 and TRBJ2-7, the complete variable domain is SQTIHQWPATLVQPVGSPLSLECTVEGTSNPNLYWYRQAAGRGLQLLFYSVGIGQISSEVPQNLSASRPQDRQFILSSKKLLLSDSGFYLCAWSVGGHEQYFGPGTRLTVT.

V usage is TRBV18 and J usage is TRBJ1-2; 9 nucleotides line up with TRBD1. Germline CDR1 KGHSH, CDR2 LQKENI. The CDR3 sequence is 18 residues long. Trimming at V came to 5 bases and at J to 2 bases, leaving 15 bases not matched to a gene. CDR3 DNA sequence: TGTGCCAGCTCAGTGATAACGGGACAGGGCGATGGGAACTATGGCTACACCTTC. Amino acid sequence: CASSVITGQGDGNYGYTF.

This sequence joins TRBV2 and TRBJ2-3; the match to TRBD1 covers 11 bases. V lost 6 bases to trimming and J lost 4 bases; unmatched junction nucleotides: 9. The CDR3 totals 16 residues. Looked up from germline, CDR1 is SNHLY and CDR2 is FYNNEI. The CDR3 reads CASSSTGTGGSDTQYF. In DNA, the CDR3 is TGTGCCAGCAGCTCTACCGGGACAGGGGGTTCAGATACGCAGTATTTT.

The chain carries TRBV3-1 (or the pseudogene TRBV3-2) and TRBJ1-2; no definite D call. Germline CDR1 and CDR2: LGHDT and YNNKEL (reference sequence). V lost 2 bases and J 8 bases, leaving 9 bases between the germline ends. This CDR3 is 12 amino acids long. The CDR3 nucleotides read TGTGCCAGCAGCCAAACGGCCTGGGGCTACACCTTC. Translating gives CASSQTAWGYTF.

This chain uses TRBV6-4 with TRBJ2-6; no definite D call. CDR3 size: 14 residues. The germline gives CDR1 MRHNA, CDR2 SNTAGT. Trimming took off 4 bases at V and 1 base at J, with 5 bases between the two ends. CDR3 bases: TGTGCCAGCAGTGTGGTTTCTGGGGCCAACGTCCTGACTTTC. Residues: CASSVVSGANVLTF.

This clone was counted a single time. V is TRBV27 and J is TRBJ2-2; tentative D call: TRBD1 (6 bases). The length of the CDR3 is 16 residues. Trimming took off 6 bases at V and 1 base at J, with 15 bases between the two ends. The V gene's germline CDR1 is MNHEY and CDR2 SMNVEV (reference sequence). The CDR3 here is CASSLVLGQNTGELFF. The CDR3 DNA reads as TGTGCCAGCAGCCTCGTTTTGGGACAGAACACCGGGGAGCTGTTTTTT.

The rearrangement uses TRBV19 and TRBJ2-3; D gene uncertain. The V end was cut by 6 bases, the J end by 8 bases, with 15 bases between. The germline CDR1 and CDR2 sequences are LNHDA and SQIVND (reference sequence). The CDR3 spans 13 residues. The CDR3 loop is CASRHPSVGTQYF. The CDR3 nucleotides are TGTGCCAGTAGGCACCCCAGCGTTGGTACGCAGTATTTT.

V is TRBV7-6 and J is TRBJ1-4, with D hard to call. The CDR3 extends over 15 amino acids. V was clipped by 5 bases and J by 11 bases, with 21 bases between them. Germline V CDR1 and CDR2: SGHVS, FNYEAQ. CDR3 loop: CASSPEPDGMMKLFF. The CDR3, as DNA: TGTGCCAGCAGCCCCGAGCCGGACGGAATGATGAAACTGTTTTTT.

This clone appeared a single time. The V gene is TRBV10-3, the J gene TRBJ2-3; D ambiguous. Germline lookup yields CDR1 ENHRY and CDR2 SYGVKD. V dropped 2 bases and J dropped 1 base, with 1 base sitting between them. The CDR3 is 12 amino acids. The CDR3 protein is CAISEGTDTQYF. The CDR3 nucleotides read TGTGCCATCAGTGAGGGCACAGATACGCAGTATTTT.

This chain uses TRBV12-5 with TRBJ2-1; TRBD2 matches at 9 bases. The trim removed 1 base at V and 9 bases at J, leaving 10 bases unmatched. Germline lookup yields CDR1 LGHNT and CDR2 FRNRAP. The CDR3 contains 16 residues. CDR3 protein: CASGLEIAGVGVEQFF. The CDR3 nucleotides are TGTGCTAGTGGTTTGGAGATAGCGGGAGTAGGGGTTGAGCAGTTCTTC.

The V gene is TRBV30, the J gene TRBJ1-1; D is ambiguous. Germline values: CDR1 GTSNPN, CDR2 SVGIG (reference sequence). The CDR3 is 11 residues long. The V and J ends lost 2 bases and 5 bases respectively, with 6 bases between them. CDR3 region: CAWSWRTEAFF. The CDR3 coding sequence is TGTGCCTGGAGTTGGCGAACTGAAGCTTTCTTT.

On this clone itself: It is unclear where the CDR3 begins or ends on the DNA, so no DNA is shown, and the CDR3 is as TCRdb lists it. The rearrangement joins TRBV21-1 to TRBJ1-3. TRBV21-1 is given as a pseudogene. The CDR3 is 17 amino acids in total, end residues counted. The CDR3 here is CASRFRDFWAWGNTIYF.

The chain is built from TRBV28 and TRBJ1-3, with TRBD1 as a possible D gene (5 bases). Deletions cut 2 bases from V and 7 bases from J, with 6 bases between. The germline CDR1 and CDR2 sequences are MDHEN and SYDVKM. The CDR3 runs to 12 residues. The CDR3 protein is CASSLRGNTIYF. DNA of the CDR3: TGTGCCAGCAGTTTACGGGGGAACACCATATATTTT.

CDR3 sequence (DNA): TGTGCCAGCAGTTTTAACGGGGGAGAGACCCAGTACTTC. This gives the protein CASSFNGGETQYF. The chain joins TRBV27 to TRBJ2-5; a possible D gene is TRBD2 (6 bases). In germline, CDR1 is MNHEY, CDR2 SMNVEV (reference sequence). V dropped 3 bases and J dropped 4 bases, with 9 bases sitting between them. The CDR3 length is 13 residues.